Described below is a single T cell receptor (beta chain) sequence and its context. Its matching antigen is unknown. This sample was taken from a study of monozygotic twins with inflammatory bowel disease. Each UMI, carrying a 6-nucleotide sample barcode, came from template switching. One entry per CDR3 protein, without DNA, is what TCRdb gives after re-calling the 5' RACE reads. The data include fewer than 150,000 distinct CDR3 sequences; the top ten clones carry around 2.5%. This CDR3 comprises 15 residues. Per the germline V gene, CDR1 is KGHDR and CDR2 is SFDVKD. General study findings and limits: It was in IBD patients that TCRbeta diversity (inverse Simpson) was lower than in healthy co-twins. People with IBD had fewer clonotypes in common with others than healthy twins did, especially with disease activity.

Sequencing input: blood. This TCR came from a human donor with ulcerative colitis or Crohn's disease, or a healthy co-twin of an affected twin (not recorded which). The chain combines TRBV24-1 with TRBJ2-5; TCRdb's D gene call, TRBD1, goes unchecked for lack of DNA. The CDR3 loop is CATSDFQGSGETQYF.